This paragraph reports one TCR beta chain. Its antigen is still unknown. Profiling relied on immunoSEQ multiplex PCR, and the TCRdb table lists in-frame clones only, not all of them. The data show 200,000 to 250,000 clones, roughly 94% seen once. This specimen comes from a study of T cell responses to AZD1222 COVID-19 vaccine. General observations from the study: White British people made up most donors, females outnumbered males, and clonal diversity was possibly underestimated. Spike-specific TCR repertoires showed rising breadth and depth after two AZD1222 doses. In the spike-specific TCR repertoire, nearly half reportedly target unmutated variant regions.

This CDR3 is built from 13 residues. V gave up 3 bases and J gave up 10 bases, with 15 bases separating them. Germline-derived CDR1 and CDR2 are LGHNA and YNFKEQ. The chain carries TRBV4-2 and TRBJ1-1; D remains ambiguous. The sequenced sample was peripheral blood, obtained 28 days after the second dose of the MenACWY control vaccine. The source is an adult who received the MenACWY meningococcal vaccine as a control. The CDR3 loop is CASSQEPPLGAFF. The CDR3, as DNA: TGTGCCAGCAGCCAGGAACCTCCCCTTGGAGCTTTCTTT.